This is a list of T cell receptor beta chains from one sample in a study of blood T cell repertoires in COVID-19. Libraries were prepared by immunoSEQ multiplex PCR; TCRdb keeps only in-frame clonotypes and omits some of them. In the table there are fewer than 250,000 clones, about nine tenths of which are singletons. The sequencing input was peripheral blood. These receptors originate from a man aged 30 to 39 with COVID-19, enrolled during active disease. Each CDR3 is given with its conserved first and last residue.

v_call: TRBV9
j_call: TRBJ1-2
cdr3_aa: CASSVAQDLGYGYTF

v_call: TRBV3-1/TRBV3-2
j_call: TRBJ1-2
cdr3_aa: CASSPRTANYGYTF

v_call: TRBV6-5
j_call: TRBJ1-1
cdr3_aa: CASSYSRTGGTEAFF

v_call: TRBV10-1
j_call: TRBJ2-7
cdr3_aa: CASSPGVGYEQYF

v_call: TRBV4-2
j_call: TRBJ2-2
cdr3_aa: CASSHGGSNTGELFF

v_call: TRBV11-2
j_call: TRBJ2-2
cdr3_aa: CASSLVASVSPANTGELFF

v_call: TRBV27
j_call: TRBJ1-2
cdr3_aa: CASSSGTHHYGYTF

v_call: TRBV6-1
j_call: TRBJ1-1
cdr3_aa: CASSENLRDTEAFF

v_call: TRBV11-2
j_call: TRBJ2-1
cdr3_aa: CASSSLWDRSNYNEQFF

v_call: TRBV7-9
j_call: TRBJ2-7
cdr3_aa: CASSSTGVRWEQYF

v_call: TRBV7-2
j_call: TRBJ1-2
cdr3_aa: CASSPSGQLYGYTF

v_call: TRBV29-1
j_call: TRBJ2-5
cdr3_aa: CSVEGGQGLETQYF

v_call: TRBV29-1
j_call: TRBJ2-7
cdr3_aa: CSVEAVGTDSYEQYF

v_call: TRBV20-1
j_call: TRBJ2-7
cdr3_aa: CSAGTAYEQYF

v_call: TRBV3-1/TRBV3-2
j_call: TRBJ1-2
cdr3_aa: CASSRQGPLPYGYTF

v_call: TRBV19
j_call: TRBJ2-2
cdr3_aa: CASSIEGRAGELFF

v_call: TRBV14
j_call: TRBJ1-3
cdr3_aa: CASSQGHRGRGNTIYF

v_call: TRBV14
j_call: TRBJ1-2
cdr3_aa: CASSHLTGGTSNYGYTF

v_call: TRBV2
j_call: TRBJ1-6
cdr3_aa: CASSGTNIPNSPLHF

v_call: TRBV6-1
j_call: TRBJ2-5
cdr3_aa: CASSERRSETQYF

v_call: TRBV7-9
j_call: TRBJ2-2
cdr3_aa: CASHQRPNTGELFF

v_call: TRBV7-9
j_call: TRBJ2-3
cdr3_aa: CASRPSGGQGSNTQYF

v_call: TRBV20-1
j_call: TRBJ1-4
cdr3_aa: CSASQGQGFEKLFF

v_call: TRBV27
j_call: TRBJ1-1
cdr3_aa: CASSFLTGGSTEAFF

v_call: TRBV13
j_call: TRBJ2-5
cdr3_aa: CASTTTEGQGGQTQYF

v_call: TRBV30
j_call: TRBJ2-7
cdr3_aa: CAWRASSYEQYF

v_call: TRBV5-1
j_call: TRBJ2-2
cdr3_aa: CASSLVIRTGDVNTGELFF

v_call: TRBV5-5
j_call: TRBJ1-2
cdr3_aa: CASSSQTGALGGYTF

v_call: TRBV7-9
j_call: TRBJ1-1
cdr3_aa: CASSPQTGSNTEAFF

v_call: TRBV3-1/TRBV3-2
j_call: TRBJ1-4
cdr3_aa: CASSQGPPGGNEKLFF

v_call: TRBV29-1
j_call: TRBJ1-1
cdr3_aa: CSVGTDRYNTEAFF

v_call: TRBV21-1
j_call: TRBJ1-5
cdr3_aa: CASRGGQGNNQPQHF

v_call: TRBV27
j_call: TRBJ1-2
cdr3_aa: CASSLSTGSGRGYTF

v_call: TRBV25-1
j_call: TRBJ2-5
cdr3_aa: CASNGLAGSAYQETQYF

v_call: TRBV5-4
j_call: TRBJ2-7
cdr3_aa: CASSVTGSAEQYF

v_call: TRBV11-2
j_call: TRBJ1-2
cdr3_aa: CASSLVPTTYGYTF

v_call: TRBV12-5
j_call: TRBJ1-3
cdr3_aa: CASGKTGSSGNTIYF

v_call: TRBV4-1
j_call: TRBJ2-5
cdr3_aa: CASSPRSAGHPRETQYF

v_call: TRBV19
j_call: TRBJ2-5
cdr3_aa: CASSTGTAETQYF

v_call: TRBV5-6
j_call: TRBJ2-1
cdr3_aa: CASSWAQEQFF